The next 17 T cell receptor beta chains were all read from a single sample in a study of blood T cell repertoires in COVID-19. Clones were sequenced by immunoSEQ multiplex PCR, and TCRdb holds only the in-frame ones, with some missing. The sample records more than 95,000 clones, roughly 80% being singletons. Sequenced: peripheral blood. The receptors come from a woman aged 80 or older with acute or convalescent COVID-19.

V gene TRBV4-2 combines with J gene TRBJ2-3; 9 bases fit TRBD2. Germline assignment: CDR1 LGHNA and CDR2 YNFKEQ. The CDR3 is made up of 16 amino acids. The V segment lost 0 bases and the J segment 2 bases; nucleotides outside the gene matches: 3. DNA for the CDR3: TGTGCCAGCAGCCAAGATCAGCGGGGGGTCACAGATACGCAGTATTTT. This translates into CASSQDQRGVTDTQYF.

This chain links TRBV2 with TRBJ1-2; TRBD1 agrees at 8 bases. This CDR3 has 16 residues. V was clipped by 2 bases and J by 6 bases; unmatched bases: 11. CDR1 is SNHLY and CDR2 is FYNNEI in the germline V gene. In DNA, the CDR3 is TGTGCCAGCAGTGAATGGTTGGGGCAGGGGGCGGATGGCTACACCTTC. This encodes CASSEWLGQGADGYTF.

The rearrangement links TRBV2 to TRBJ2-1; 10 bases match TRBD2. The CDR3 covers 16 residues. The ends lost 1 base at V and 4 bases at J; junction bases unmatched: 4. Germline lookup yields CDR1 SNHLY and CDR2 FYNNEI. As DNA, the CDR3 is TGTGCCAGCAGTGAAGTCCGGACTAGCGGATACAATGAGCAGTTCTTC. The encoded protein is CASSEVRTSGYNEQFF. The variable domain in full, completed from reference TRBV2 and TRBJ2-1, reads EPEVTQTPSHQVTQMGQEVILRCVPISNHLYFYWYRQILGQKVEFLVSFYNNEISEKSEIFDDQFSVERPDGSNFTLKIRSTKLEDSAMYFCASSEVRTSGYNEQFFGPGTRLTVL.

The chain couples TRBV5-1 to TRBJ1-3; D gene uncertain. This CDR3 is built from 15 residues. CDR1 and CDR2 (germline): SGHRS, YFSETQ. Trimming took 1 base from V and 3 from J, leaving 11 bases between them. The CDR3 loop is CASSLQGGFGNTIYF. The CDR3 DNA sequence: TGCGCCAGCAGCTTGCAAGGAGGTTTTGGAAACACCATATATTTT.

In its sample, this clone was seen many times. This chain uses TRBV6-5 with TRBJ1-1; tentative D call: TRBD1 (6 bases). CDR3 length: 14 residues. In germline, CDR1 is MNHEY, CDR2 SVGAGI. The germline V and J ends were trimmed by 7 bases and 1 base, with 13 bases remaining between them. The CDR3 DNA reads TGTGCCAGCAAACCCTGGGGACAGAACACTGAAGCTTTCTTT. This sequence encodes CASKPWGQNTEAFF.

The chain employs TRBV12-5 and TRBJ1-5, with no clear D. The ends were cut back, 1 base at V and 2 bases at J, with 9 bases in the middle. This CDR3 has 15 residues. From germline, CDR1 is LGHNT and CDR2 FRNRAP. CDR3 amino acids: CASGLANSGNQPQHF. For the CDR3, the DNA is TGTGCTAGTGGTTTGGCTAACAGTGGCAATCAGCCCCAGCATTTT.

DNA for the CDR3: TGTGCCAGCAGCTTGACTCCAGGCACTGAGCAGTTCTTC. It encodes CASSLTPGTEQFF. This rearrangement joins TRBV5-6 to TRBJ2-1; D remains unclear. The germline gives CDR1 SGHDT, CDR2 YYEEEE. This CDR3 has 13 amino acids. V was shortened by 1 base and J by 9 bases, with 11 bases between the two germline ends. Looking up the rest from reference TRBV5-6 and TRBJ2-1 gives the full variable domain: DAGVTQSPTHLIKTRGQQVTLRCSPKSGHDTVSWYQQALGQGPQFIFQYYEEEERQRGNFPDRFSGHQFPNYSSELNVNALLLGDSALYLCASSLTPGTEQFFGPGTRLTVL.

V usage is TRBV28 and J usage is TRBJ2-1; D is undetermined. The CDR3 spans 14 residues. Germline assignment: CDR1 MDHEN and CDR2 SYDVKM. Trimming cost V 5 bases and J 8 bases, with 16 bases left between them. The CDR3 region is CASSRPARGDEQFF. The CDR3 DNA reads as TGTGCCAGCAGTCGCCCCGCTAGAGGCGATGAGCAGTTCTTC.

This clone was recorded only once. The CDR3 DNA reads as TGTGCCAGCGGGGCCAATATCCACTCCTACGAGCAGTACTTC. Protein: CASGANIHSYEQYF. The chain combines TRBV2 with TRBJ2-7; the D gene is possibly TRBD1 (5 bases). CDR1 and CDR2 from the germline V gene are SNHLY and FYNNEI. Deletions cut 8 bases from V and 0 bases from J, with 14 bases between. The CDR3 has 14 residues.

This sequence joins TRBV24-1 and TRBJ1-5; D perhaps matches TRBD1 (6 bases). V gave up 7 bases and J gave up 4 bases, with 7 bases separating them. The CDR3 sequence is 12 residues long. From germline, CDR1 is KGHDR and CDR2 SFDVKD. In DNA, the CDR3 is TGTGCCACCAGCCAGGGGAATCAGCCCCAGCATTTT. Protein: CATSQGNQPQHF.

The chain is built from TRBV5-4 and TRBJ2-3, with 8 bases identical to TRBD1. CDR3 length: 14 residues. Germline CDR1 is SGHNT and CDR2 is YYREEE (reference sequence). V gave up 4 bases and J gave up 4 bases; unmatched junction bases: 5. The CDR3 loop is CASSPDRASDTQYF. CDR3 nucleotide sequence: TGTGCCAGCAGCCCGGACAGGGCCTCAGATACGCAGTATTTT.

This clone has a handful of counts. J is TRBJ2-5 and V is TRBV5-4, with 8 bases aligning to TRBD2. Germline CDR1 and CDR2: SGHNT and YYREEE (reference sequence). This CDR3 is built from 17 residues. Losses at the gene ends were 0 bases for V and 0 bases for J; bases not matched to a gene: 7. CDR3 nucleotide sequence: TGTGCCAGCAGCTTGGTGCCCCAGCGGGGGAACCAAGAGACCCAGTACTTC. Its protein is CASSLVPQRGNQETQYF.

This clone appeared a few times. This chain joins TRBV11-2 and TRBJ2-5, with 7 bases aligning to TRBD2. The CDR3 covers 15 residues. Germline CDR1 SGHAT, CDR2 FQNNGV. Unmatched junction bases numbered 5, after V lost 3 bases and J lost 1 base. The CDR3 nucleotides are TGTGCCAGCAGCTTCCCTCAGCGGGGCCAAGAGACCCAGTACTTC. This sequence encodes CASSFPQRGQETQYF.

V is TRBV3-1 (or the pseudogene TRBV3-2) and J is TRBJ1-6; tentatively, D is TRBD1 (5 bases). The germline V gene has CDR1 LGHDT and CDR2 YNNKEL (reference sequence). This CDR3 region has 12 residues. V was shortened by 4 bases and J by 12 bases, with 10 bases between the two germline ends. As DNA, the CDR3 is TGTGCCAGCAGCCCGGCCCAGGGACCCCTCCACTTT. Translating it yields CASSPAQGPLHF.

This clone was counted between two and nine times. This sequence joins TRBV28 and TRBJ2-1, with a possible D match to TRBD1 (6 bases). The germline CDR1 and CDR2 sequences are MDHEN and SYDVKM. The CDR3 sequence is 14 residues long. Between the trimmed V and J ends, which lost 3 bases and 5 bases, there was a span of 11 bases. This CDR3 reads CASSLRQANNEQFF. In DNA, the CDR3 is TGTGCCAGCAGTTTGAGACAGGCGAACAATGAGCAGTTCTTC.

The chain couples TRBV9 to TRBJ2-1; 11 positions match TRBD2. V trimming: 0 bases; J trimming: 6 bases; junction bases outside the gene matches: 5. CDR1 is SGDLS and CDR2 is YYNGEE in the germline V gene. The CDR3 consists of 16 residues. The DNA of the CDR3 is TGTGCCAGCAGCGTAGGAGTAGCGGGAGGGCTCAATGAGCAGTTCTTC. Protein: CASSVGVAGGLNEQFF.

CDR3 in DNA: TGTGCCAGCAGCGCGACGTCTCAGGGGACTGAAGCTTTCTTT. Translating gives CASSATSQGTEAFF. The V and J genes are TRBV9 and TRBJ1-1; D is possibly TRBD1 (6 bases). CDR3 length: 14 residues. Germline-derived CDR1 and CDR2 are SGDLS and YYNGEE. V lost 3 bases, J lost 5 bases, and 14 bases lay in between.